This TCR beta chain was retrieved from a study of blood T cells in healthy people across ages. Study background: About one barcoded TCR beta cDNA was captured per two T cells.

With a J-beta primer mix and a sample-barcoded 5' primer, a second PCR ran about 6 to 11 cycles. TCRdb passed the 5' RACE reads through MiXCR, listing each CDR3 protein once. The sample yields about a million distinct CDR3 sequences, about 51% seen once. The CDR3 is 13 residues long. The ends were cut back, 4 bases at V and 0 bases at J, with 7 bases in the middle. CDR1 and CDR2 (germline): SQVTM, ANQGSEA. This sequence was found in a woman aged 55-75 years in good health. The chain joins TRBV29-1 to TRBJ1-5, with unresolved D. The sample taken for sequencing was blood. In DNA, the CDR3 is TGCAGCGTTGGCATAGATAGCAATCAGCCCCAGCATTTT. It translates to CSVGIDSNQPQHF.